The entry below gives a single T cell receptor beta chain sequence along with its context. Its antigen is undetermined. These data originate in a study of blood T cells in healthy people across ages. Points from the study as a whole: It was held that diversity estimates obtained from one million T cells represented underestimates.

Sample-barcoded 5' priming and a J-beta primer mix drove a second PCR of roughly 6 to 12 cycles. One entry per CDR3 protein results from TCRdb running MiXCR on the 5' RACE reads. The table includes roughly 680,000 distinct CDR3 sequences, 21% detected once. Healthy Caucasian individuals from Russia aged roughly 6 to 95 served as donors. The V and J ends lost 4 bases and 3 bases, in that order; junction bases with no gene match: 7. The CDR3 extends over 16 amino acids. Germline V CDR1 and CDR2: SGHRS, YFSETQ. The sequence derives from a man aged 65-85 years in good health. This chain connects TRBV5-1 to TRBJ2-3; 11 bases align to TRBD1. Sequencing was done on a sample of blood. The CDR3, as DNA: TGCGCCAGCAGCCAACGTGGACAGGGGGCAACAGATACGCAGTATTTT. This translates into CASSQRGQGATDTQYF.